This TCR beta chain was sequenced for a study of T cell responses to AZD1222 COVID-19 vaccine. Germline loops: CDR1 LNHDA, CDR2 SQIVND (reference sequence). The CDR3 totals 12 residues. V trimming: 9 bases; J trimming: 5 bases; junction bases outside the gene matches: 3. Study findings and constraints: Spike-specific TCR breadth rose after two AZD1222 doses, and depth rose as well. All repertoire sampling was performed exclusively after the peak T cell response. CD4 TCRs covered the whole spike, strongest at regions 160-218 and 743-854. Clonal diversity was possibly underestimated, and white British individuals and females predominated among donors.

Sequencing was performed with immunoSEQ multiplex PCR; in TCRdb, only in-frame clones are kept and a portion is missing. The sample carries roughly 90,000 clones, under 95% recorded once. With regard to this clone: The antigen remains unidentified.

The TCR sequence derives from an adult in good health. The material sequenced was peripheral blood, taken on day 0 of MenACWY control vaccination. This chain joins TRBV19 and TRBJ1-4, with 7 bases matching TRBD1. Here the CDR3 DNA reads TGTGCCAGCCGGGACAGAAATGAAAAACTGTTTTTT. Amino acid sequence: CASRDRNEKLFF.